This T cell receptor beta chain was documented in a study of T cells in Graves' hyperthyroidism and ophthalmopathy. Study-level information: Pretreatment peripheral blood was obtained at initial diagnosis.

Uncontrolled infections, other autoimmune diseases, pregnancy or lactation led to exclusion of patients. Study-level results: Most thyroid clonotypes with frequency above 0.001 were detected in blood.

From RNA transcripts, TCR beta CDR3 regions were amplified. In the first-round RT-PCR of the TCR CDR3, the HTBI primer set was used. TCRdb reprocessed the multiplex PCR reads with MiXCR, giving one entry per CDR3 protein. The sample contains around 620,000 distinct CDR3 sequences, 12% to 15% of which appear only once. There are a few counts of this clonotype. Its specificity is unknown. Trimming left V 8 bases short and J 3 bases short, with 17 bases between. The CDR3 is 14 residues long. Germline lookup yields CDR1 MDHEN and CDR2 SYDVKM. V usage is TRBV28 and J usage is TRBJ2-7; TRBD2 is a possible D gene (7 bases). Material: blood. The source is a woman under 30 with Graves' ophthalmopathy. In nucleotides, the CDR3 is TGTGCCAGCTTCCGGGGAGGGGGGGTCTACGAGCAGTACTTC. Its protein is CASFRGGGVYEQYF. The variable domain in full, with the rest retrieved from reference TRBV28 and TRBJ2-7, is DVKVTQSSRYLVKRTGEKVFLECVQDMDHENMFWYRQDPGLGLRLIYFSYDVKMKEKGDIPEGYSVSREKKERFSLILESASTNQTSMYLCASFRGGGVYEQYFGPGTRLTVT.